This T cell receptor beta chain was obtained from a study of T cell responses to AZD1222 COVID-19 vaccine. Turning to the study itself: Second-dose groups at about 4 or about 12 weeks were pooled.

Sequencing used immunoSEQ multiplex PCR; TCRdb keeps in-frame clones, though not all of them. This table has 130,000 or so clones, over 90% appearing once. General study points: Baseline seropositivity occurred in only six AZD1222 recipients. Per reports, nearly half of all spike-specific TCRs target regions that are unmutated in variants. Among the donors, most were white British and more were female, and clonal diversity was possibly underestimated.

The CDR3 totals 15 residues. Trimming took 2 bases from V and 1 from J, leaving 11 bases between them. The germline gives CDR1 MRHNA, CDR2 SNTAGT. Notes on this clone: Its antigen is unknown.

The clonotype comes from an adult in good health. Here the sequenced sample was peripheral blood, taken on day 0 of AZD1222 vaccination. V is TRBV6-4 and J is TRBJ1-1; D call uncertain. CDR3 nucleotide sequence: TGTGCCAGCAGTGACGGGCCAGGCCAGAACACTGAAGCTTTCTTT. Translating it yields CASSDGPGQNTEAFF.